A selection of T cell receptor beta chains follows, all from one sample in a study of beta chain features in type 1 diabetes. Assay used: immunoSEQ multiplex PCR; TCRdb lists only in-frame clones, some missing. The sample holds around 330,000 clones; 8% to 13% are singletons and the top ten take about 0.015%. Sequencing was carried out using naive CD4+ T cells from blood. Source of these receptors: a woman aged 25 to 39 in good health. The CDR3 runs from the conserved cysteine through the conserved F or W. A D gene is named only where the DNA matches it firmly. Only some rows state a clone size, as once, few, many or a class for expanded clones.

>TRBV11-3|TRBD2|TRBJ2-3|NA
TGTGCCAGCAGTTTTAGCGGGAGCACAGATACGCAGTATTTT
CASSFSGSTDTQYF
>TRBV2|NA|TRBJ1-1|NA
TGTGCCAGCAGTTTCGAACAGGGCATCACTGAAGCTTTCTTT
CASSFEQGITEAFF
>TRBV18|TRBD1|TRBJ2-2|NA
TGTGCCAGCTCTCGATGGGGACAGGGCACCGGGGAGCTGTTTTTT
CASSRWGQGTGELFF
>TRBV19|NA|TRBJ2-1|few
TGTGCCGCCAACTCCCCTCCGTCCTACAATGAGCAGTTCTTC
CAANSPPSYNEQFF
>TRBV4-3|TRBD1|TRBJ1-4|NA
TGCGCCAGCAGCCCCCGGGAAGGACAGGGGATTGCAACTAATGAAAAACTGTTTTTT
CASSPREGQGIATNEKLFF
>TRBV10-3|TRBD2|TRBJ2-5|NA
TGTGCCATCGGTGCGGGGGGAGGCCAAGAGACCCAGTACTTC
CAIGAGGGQETQYF
>TRBV18|TRBD1|TRBJ1-5|few
TGTGCCAGCTCACAGGACAGGGTCAATCAGCCCCAGCATTTT
CASSQDRVNQPQHF
>TRBV28|TRBD2|TRBJ2-1|few
TGTGCCAGCAGCCCGTGGGCTAGCGGGAGGTTTTATGAGCAGTTCTTC
CASSPWASGRFYEQFF
>TRBV28|NA|TRBJ1-1|few
TGTGCCAGCAGCCTCTCAGTTTCGAATTCTGAAGCTTTCTTT
CASSLSVSNSEAFF
>TRBV9|NA|TRBJ2-1|few
TGTGCCAGCAGCGTAGTCCCGACAAAGTCCTACAATGAGCAGTTCTTC
CASSVVPTKSYNEQFF
>TRBV19|NA|TRBJ2-7|NA
TGTGCCAGTAGTAAGATTCGGGACTTAGGAGGCGACGAGCAGTACTTC
CASSKIRDLGGDEQYF
>TRBV28|TRBD2|TRBJ2-1|NA
TGTGCCAGCAGTTTTTCTCTCGGACTAGCGAACAATGAGCAGTTCTTC
CASSFSLGLANNEQFF
>TRBV11-1|NA|TRBJ2-7|few
TGTGCCAGCAGCGTTAGCTACGAGCAGTACTTC
CASSVSYEQYF
>TRBV10-3|NA|TRBJ2-3|NA
TGTGCCATCAGTGAACCCGGGAGAGCAGATACGCAGTATTTT
CAISEPGRADTQYF
>TRBV6-5|NA|TRBJ1-4|few
TGTGCCAGCAGACAGGGCGGCGAAAAACTGTTTTTT
CASRQGGEKLFF
>TRBV19|TRBD2|TRBJ2-1|NA
TGTGCCAGTAGTATCAGAGCGGGAATTACTAACAATGAGCAGTTCTTC
CASSIRAGITNNEQFF
>TRBV6-6|NA|TRBJ1-5|few
TGTGCCAGCAGCCCGATTGCCGGGGTTAGTCAGCCCCAGCATTTT
CASSPIAGVSQPQHF
>TRBV30|NA|TRBJ1-4|few
TGTGCCAGCAGACCGGAGGGGTTCGGTCGGACAACTAATGAAAAACTGTTTTTT
CASRPEGFGRTTNEKLFF
>TRBV23-1|NA|TRBJ2-7|NA
TGCGCCAGCAGTCAATGGGGAAGGGGAGGCGAGCAGTACTTC
CASSQWGRGGEQYF
>TRBV4-1|TRBD1|TRBJ1-5|NA
TGCGCCAGCAGCCTACGCCCAACTCGACAGGGCGTAACAAATCAGCCCCAGCATTTT
CASSLRPTRQGVTNQPQHF
>TRBV11-2|NA|TRBJ1-1|NA
TGTGCCAGCAGCTTAGATCGACAACGGGCTTTCTTT
CASSLDRQRAFF
>TRBV7-2|NA|TRBJ1-5|NA
TGTGCCAGCAGCCCGACCCGACCGGGGGGCAATCAGCCCCAGCATTTT
CASSPTRPGGNQPQHF
>TRBV7-2|NA|TRBJ1-1|NA
TGTGCCAGCAGCTTAAGTGGCAGGGTCACTGAAGCTTTCTTT
CASSLSGRVTEAFF
>TRBV19|NA|TRBJ2-7|few
TGTGCCAGTAGTACGGCCCAGGCCCGCTACGAGCAGTACTTC
CASSTAQARYEQYF
>TRBV25-1|TRBD2|TRBJ2-1|few
TGTGCCAGCAGTGACCCGGGCGGGGGTCAAGCAGCTCAGTTCTTC
CASSDPGGGQAAQFF
>TRBV2|NA|TRBJ1-1|NA
TGTGCCAGCAGTGATGGAGTCAGGGAGAACACTGAAGCTTTCTTT
CASSDGVRENTEAFF
>TRBV28|NA|TRBJ2-5|few
TGTGCCAGCAGTTCGGGAGTGACCCGGGAGACCCAGTACTTC
CASSSGVTRETQYF
>TRBV18|NA|TRBJ1-4|few
TGTGCCAGCTCACCACGGCGGAGGATCGAAGCAACTAATGAAAAACTGTTTTTT
CASSPRRRIEATNEKLFF